This is a list of T cell receptor beta chains from one sample in a study of T-cell memory formation after mild COVID-19. TCRdb reanalysed the 5' RACE reads using MiXCR and keeps one entry per CDR3 protein. The table records 200,000 or so distinct CDR3 sequences, around 9.1% of them present only once. The material sequenced was PBMCs or a T cell subset sorted from them (not recorded which). Receptors originate from a man between 18 and 29 years old who had mild COVID-19 (a few samples of this study predate the infection). Cell type and time point are not known. Both conserved end residues are part of each CDR3. D genes are given only for firm matches. Size tells how often a clone was seen (once, few, many) or the class of an expanded clone, and some rows leave it out.

TRBJ1-1 | few | TRBV20-1 | . | TGCAGTGCTAGAGGTCGGGGGCGCGGCACTGAAGCTTTCTTT | CSARGRGRGTEAFF
TRBJ1-2 | few | TRBV12-3/TRBV12-4 | . | TGTGCCAGCAGTTTTAGCAACTATGGCTACACCTTC | CASSFSNYGYTF
TRBJ2-7 | few | TRBV10-3 | . | TGTGCCATCAGTGTAGGGGCCCTCTCCTACGAGCAGTACTTC | CAISVGALSYEQYF
TRBJ1-4 | few | TRBV15 | . | TGTGCCACCAGCAGAGATGAGAAGGGGAAGGTAAAACTGTTTTTT | CATSRDEKGKVKLFF
TRBJ1-2 | . | TRBV7-2 | . | TGTGCCAGCAGCTTAGATCAGCAGGCCGTTTTTTATGGCTACACCTTC | CASSLDQQAVFYGYTF
TRBJ1-6 | few | TRBV30 | . | TGTGCCTGGAGTGCGAGGGGATTACATAATTCACCCCTCCACTTT | CAWSARGLHNSPLHF
TRBJ1-2 | few | TRBV6-5 | TRBD1 | TGTGCCAGCAGCCAAGCCGGGACAGGGAGTCGAGGCTACACCTTC | CASSQAGTGSRGYTF
TRBJ2-5 | few | TRBV7-2 | . | TGTGCCAGCAGAGGGGAATCAGAGACCCAGTACTTC | CASRGESETQYF
TRBJ2-7 | many | TRBV18 | . | TGTGCCAGCTCACCAAACTCCAGGGACGTAACCTACGAGCAGTACTTC | CASSPNSRDVTYEQYF
TRBJ1-4 | . | TRBV20-1 | . | TGCAGTGCTAAGGGCAGGACGAGTGAAAAACTGTTTTTT | CSAKGRTSEKLFF
TRBJ2-5 | . | TRBV29-1 | TRBD2 | TGCAGCGTTTCCGGGACTAGCGGGAGGGAGACCCAGTACTTC | CSVSGTSGRETQYF
TRBJ1-2 | many | TRBV6-5 | . | TGTGCCAGCAGTGGACGGAACTATGGCTACACCTTC | CASSGRNYGYTF
TRBJ1-4 | . | TRBV4-2 | TRBD1 | TGTGCCAGCAGCCAAGTGCAAGGGACAGGGCTTTCCGAAAAACTGTTTTTT | CASSQVQGTGLSEKLFF
TRBJ2-3 | few | TRBV5-1 | . | TGCGCCAGCAGCTTGCCACCGGGCACAGATACGCAGTATTTT | CASSLPPGTDTQYF
TRBJ2-5 | . | TRBV29-1 | . | TGCAGCGCTGGACGGCACCAAGAGACCCAGTACTTC | CSAGRHQETQYF
TRBJ1-2 | few | TRBV27 | . | TGTGCCAGCAGCCCGGGACATTACAGAGGCTATGGCTACACCTTC | CASSPGHYRGYGYTF
TRBJ1-2 | . | TRBV7-2 | . | TGTGCCAGCAGCTTAGTCACAGGACCTAACTATGGCTACACCTTC | CASSLVTGPNYGYTF
TRBJ2-1 | few | TRBV18 | . | TGTGCCAGCTCACCACAGGCGGACTCCCAGCAGTTCTTC | CASSPQADSQQFF
TRBJ2-2 | . | TRBV12-3/TRBV12-4 | TRBD2 | TGTGCCAGCAGTTCCGGTGGAGGACTAGCGGGGGGGCCGACGGAGCTGTTTTTT | CASSSGGGLAGGPTELFF
TRBJ2-3 | many | TRBV7-3 | . | TGTGCCAGCAGTTCCCGACTTCGAGATACGCAGTATTTT | CASSSRLRDTQYF
TRBJ1-1 | many | TRBV7-8 | . | TGTGCCAGCAGGGTGTTGCGGGAGGGCACTGAAGCTTTCTTT | CASRVLREGTEAFF
TRBJ1-4 | . | TRBV4-3 | . | TGCGCCAGCAGCCAAGATTCGAAGCCGGGGATCGGGGAAAAACTGTTTTTT | CASSQDSKPGIGEKLFF
TRBJ2-5 | . | TRBV29-1 | TRBD1 | TGCAGCGTTGCCCTGACAGGGTTAGGTGGGACCCAGTACTTC | CSVALTGLGGTQYF
TRBJ1-3 | . | TRBV6-5 | TRBD1 | TGTGCCAGCACCTCGACAGGGGGTGGAAACACCATATATTTT | CASTSTGGGNTIYF
TRBJ1-1 | . | TRBV7-2 | . | TGTGCCAGCAGCTTAGCGTGGGGTCACGGCACTGAAGCTTTCTTT | CASSLAWGHGTEAFF
TRBJ1-4 | few | TRBV20-1 | . | TGCAGTGCTAGCCGGGACCGATCAACTAATGAAAAACTGTTTTTT | CSASRDRSTNEKLFF
TRBJ2-7 | many | TRBV29-1 | . | TGCAGCGTTGAACCTAGGGGAGGAAGGTTGGAGCAGTACTTC | CSVEPRGGRLEQYF
TRBJ2-3 | many | TRBV11-2 | . | TGTGCCAGCAGCCCCGCGAGAGGGTACACAGATACGCAGTATTTT | CASSPARGYTDTQYF
TRBJ2-2 | few | TRBV15 | . | TGTGCCACCAGCAGAGAAGCGCCAGGGAACACCGGGGAGCTGTTTTTT | CATSREAPGNTGELFF
TRBJ2-3 | few | TRBV12-3/TRBV12-4 | . | TGTGCCAGCAGGTGGGACACCCAGGGCACAGATACGCAGTATTTT | CASRWDTQGTDTQYF
TRBJ1-1 | few | TRBV20-1 | . | TGCAGTGCCCGCAGGGGAGGCACTGAAGCTTTCTTT | CSARRGGTEAFF
TRBJ2-7 | . | TRBV2 | . | TGTGCCAGCAGGGGGCTTACCTACGAGCAGTACTTC | CASRGLTYEQYF
TRBJ1-5 | many | TRBV10-3 | . | TGTGCCATCAGTTATAGGACCGATCAGCCCCAGCATTTT | CAISYRTDQPQHF
TRBJ2-7 | many | TRBV7-2 | TRBD2 | TGTGCCAGCAGCTTATACTATGGACTAGCGGGGGGCGAGCAGTACTTC | CASSLYYGLAGGEQYF
TRBJ1-5 | few | TRBV6-1 | . | TGTGCCAGCAGTGAAGTAGCGGGGTTAGAGCATTTT | CASSEVAGLEHF
TRBJ2-3 | many | TRBV7-2 | . | TGTGCCAGCAGCTTAGGGCTAGCAGCAACCTTGGGAGATACGCAGTATTTT | CASSLGLAATLGDTQYF
TRBJ2-5 | few | TRBV5-5 | TRBD1 | TGTGCCAGCAGCTTGAGACAGGGGCGTTGGGAGACCCAGTACTTC | CASSLRQGRWETQYF
TRBJ2-2 | many | TRBV9 | . | TGTGCCAGCAGCTTTAGACTAGGGGGGAACACCGGGGAGCTGTTTTTT | CASSFRLGGNTGELFF
TRBJ1-6 | few | TRBV7-8 | . | TGTGCCAGCAGCTTAAAGGGCACAGGGAGGACTTCACCCCTCCACTTT | CASSLKGTGRTSPLHF
TRBJ2-5 | few | TRBV5-5 | . | TGTGCCAGCAGCTTTATGGGGATCCAAGAGACCCAGTACTTC | CASSFMGIQETQYF
TRBJ1-2 | . | TRBV24-1 | . | TGTGCCACCAGCGAGACTAGGGGATCGGGTAACTATGGCTACACCTTC | CATSETRGSGNYGYTF
TRBJ2-1 | . | TRBV7-9 | . | TGTGCCAGCAGCTTAGTTCAGGGGGGTTACAATGAGCAGTTCTTC | CASSLVQGGYNEQFF
TRBJ2-2 | . | TRBV7-2 | . | TGTGCCAGCAGCTTAGCGAGCCTGGCAGGATGGAACACCGGGGAGCTGTTTTTT | CASSLASLAGWNTGELFF